Sequencing of this TCR beta chain was carried out in a study of beta chain features in type 1 diabetes. Points from the study as a whole: The study found moderately but significantly shorter TCRB CDR3s in all four CD4+ subsets of Type 1 diabetes patients.

The CDR3 is 13 residues long. Per germline, CDR1 SGDLS and CDR2 YYNGEE. Trimming stripped 3 bases from V and 5 bases from J, with 11 bases between. This clone was detected a few times. As yet, its antigen is unknown. Expressed TCRB transcripts got sequenced, as all isolated RNA was reverse transcribed. Profiling relied on immunoSEQ multiplex PCR, and the TCRdb table lists in-frame clones only, not all of them. Found here are 300,000 to 400,000 clones, 9.6% of them singletons; the top ten hold about 0.6%. This chain connects TRBV9 to TRBJ2-5; D not certain. Source material: central memory CD4+ T cells from blood. The sequence derives from a man aged 25 to 40 with type 1 diabetes. CDR3 sequence: CASSAETGETQYF. As DNA, the CDR3 is TGTGCCAGCAGCGCGGAGACTGGGGAGACCCAGTACTTC.